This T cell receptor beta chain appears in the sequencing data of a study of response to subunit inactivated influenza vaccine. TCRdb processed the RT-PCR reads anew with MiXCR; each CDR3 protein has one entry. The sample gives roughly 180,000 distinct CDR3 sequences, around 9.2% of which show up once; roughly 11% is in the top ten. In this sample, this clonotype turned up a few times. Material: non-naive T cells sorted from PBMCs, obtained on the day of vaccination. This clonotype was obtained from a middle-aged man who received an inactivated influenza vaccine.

The CDR3 sequence is CATSWARETEAFF. CDR3 nucleotides: TGTGCCACCAGCTGGGCGAGGGAAACTGAAGCTTTCTTT. The chain carries TRBV15 and TRBJ1-1; D is undetermined. V was cut by 5 bases and J by 5 bases, with 12 bases left in between. The CDR3 has 13 amino acids. Germline values: CDR1 LNHNV, CDR2 YYDKDF (reference sequence).